This TCR beta chain was sequenced in a study of T cell clones after liver transplantation. Regarding the study as a whole: Conclusions were preliminary, with small, heterogeneous patient groups. Low donor cell numbers restricted donor-reactive repertoire measurement in a couple of subjects.

Here immunoSEQ multiplex PCR was the method, and the copy in TCRdb shows in-frame clones only, minus some. The sample records tens of thousands of clones, around 70% being singletons. To note about this clone: Its antigen is as yet unknown.

The CDR3 contains 15 residues. Trimming took 5 bases from V and 4 from J; bases not matched to a gene: 6. CDR1 MNHNS and CDR2 SASEGT come from the germline V gene. The specimen was CD4+ T cells from blood, collected at the 22-month timepoint. The receptor comes from a human patient who received a liver transplant. Some T cells may arise from the graft donor. The rearrangement uses TRBV6-1 and TRBJ2-2; 8 bases agree with TRBD1. This CDR3 reads CASSLTGVGTGELFF. CDR3 bases: TGTGCCAGCAGTCTGACAGGGGTGGGCACCGGGGAGCTGTTTTTT.